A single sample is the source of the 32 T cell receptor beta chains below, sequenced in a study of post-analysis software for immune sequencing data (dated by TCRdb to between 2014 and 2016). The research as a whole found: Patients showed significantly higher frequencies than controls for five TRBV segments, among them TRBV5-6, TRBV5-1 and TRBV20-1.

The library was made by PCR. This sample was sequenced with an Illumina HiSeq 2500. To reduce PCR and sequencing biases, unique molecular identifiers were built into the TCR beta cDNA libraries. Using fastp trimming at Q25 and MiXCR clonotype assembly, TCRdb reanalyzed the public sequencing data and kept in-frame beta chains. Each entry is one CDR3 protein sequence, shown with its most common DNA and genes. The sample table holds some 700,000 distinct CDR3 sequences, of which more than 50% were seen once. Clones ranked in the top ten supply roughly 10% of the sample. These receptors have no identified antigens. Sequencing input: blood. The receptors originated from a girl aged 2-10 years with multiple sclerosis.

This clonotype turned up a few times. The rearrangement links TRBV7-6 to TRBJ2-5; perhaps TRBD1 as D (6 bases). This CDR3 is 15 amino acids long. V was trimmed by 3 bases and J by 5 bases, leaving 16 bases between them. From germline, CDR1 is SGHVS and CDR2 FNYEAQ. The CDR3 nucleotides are TGTGCCAGCAGCTTCCTGGACAGCCCGGACGAGACCCAGTACTTC. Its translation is CASSFLDSPDETQYF.

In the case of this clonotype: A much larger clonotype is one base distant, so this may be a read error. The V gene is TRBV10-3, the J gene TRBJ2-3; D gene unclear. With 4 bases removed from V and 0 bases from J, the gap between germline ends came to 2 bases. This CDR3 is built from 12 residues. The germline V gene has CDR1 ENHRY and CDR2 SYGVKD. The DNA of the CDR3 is TGTGCCATCAGTGGCAGCACAGATACGCAGTATTTT. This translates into CAISGSTDTQYF.

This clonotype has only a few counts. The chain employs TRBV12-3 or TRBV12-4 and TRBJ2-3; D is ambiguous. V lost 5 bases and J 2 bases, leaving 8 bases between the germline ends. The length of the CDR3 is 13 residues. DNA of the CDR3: TGTGCCAGCAGTAACAAGAACACAGATACGCAGTATTTT. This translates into CASSNKNTDTQYF.

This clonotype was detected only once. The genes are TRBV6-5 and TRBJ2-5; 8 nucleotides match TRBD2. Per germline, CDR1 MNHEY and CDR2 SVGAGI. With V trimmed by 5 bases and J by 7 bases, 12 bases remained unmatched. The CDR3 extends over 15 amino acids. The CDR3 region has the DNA TGTGCCAGCAGTAGAGCGGGAGTACGGTACGGGACCCAGTACTTC. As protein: CASSRAGVRYGTQYF.

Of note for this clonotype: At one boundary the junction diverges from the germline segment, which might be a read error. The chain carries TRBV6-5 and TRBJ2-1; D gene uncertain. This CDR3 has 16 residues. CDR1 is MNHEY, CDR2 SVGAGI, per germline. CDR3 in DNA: TGTGTCAGCAGTTTATCGATACCTTTACAATACAATGAGCAGTTCTTC. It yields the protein CVSSLSIPLQYNEQFF.

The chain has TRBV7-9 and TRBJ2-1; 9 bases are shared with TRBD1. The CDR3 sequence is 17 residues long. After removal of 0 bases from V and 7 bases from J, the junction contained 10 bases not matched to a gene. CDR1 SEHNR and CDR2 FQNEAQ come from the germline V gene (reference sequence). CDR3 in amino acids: CASSLAASGQGWNEQFF. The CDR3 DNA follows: TGTGCCAGCAGCTTAGCAGCATCGGGACAGGGTTGGAATGAGCAGTTCTTC.

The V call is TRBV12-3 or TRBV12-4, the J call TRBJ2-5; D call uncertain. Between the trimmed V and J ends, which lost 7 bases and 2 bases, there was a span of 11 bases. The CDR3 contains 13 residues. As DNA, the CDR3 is TGTGCCAGCACCCGGGCGGTTCAAGAGACCCAGTACTTC. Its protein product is CASTRAVQETQYF.

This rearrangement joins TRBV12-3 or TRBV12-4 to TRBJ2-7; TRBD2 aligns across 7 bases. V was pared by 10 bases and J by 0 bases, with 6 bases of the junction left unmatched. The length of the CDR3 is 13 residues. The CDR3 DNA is TGTGCCACTGCGGGAGCCTCCTCCTACGAGCAGTACTTC. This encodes CATAGASSYEQYF.

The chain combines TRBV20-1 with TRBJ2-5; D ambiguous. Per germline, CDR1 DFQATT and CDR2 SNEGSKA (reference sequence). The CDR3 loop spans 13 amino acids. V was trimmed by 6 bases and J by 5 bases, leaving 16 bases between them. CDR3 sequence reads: CSARILGGETQYF. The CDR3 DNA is TGCAGTGCACGCATCCTTGGTGGGGAGACCCAGTACTTC.

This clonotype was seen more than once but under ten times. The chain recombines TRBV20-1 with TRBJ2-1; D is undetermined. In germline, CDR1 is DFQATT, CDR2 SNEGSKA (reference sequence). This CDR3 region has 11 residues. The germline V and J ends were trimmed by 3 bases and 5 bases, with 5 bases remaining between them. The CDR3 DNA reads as TGCAGTGCTAGGCAGCACAATGAGCAGTTCTTC. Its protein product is CSARQHNEQFF.

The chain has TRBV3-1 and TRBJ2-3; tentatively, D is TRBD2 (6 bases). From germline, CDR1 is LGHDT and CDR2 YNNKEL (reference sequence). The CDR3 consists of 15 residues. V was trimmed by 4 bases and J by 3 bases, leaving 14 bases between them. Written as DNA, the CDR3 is TGTGCCAGCAGCCGCCTGGTGACTAGTACAGATACGCAGTATTTT. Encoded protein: CASSRLVTSTDTQYF.

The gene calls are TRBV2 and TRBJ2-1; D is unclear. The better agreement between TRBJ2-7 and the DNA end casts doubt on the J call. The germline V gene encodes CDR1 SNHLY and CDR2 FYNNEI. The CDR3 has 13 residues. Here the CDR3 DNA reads TGTGCCAGCGATGGGCGTAGAGAGAGGGAGCAGTACTTC. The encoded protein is CASDGRREREQYF.

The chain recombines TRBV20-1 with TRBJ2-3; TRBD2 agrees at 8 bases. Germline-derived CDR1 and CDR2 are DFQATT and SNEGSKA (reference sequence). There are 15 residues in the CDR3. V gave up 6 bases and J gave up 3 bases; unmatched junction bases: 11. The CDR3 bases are TGCAGTGCGATTGGGGGTAGCGGGATAACAGATACGCAGTATTTT. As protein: CSAIGGSGITDTQYF.

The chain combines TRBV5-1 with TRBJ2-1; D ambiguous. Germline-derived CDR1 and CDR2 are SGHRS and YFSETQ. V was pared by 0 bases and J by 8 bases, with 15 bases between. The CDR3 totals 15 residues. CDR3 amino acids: CASSLAGRPRDEQFF. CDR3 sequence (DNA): TGCGCCAGCAGCTTGGCCGGCAGGCCTCGGGATGAGCAGTTCTTC. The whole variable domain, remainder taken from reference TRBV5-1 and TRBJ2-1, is KAGVTQTPRYLIKTRGQQVTLSCSPISGHRSVSWYQQTPGQGLQFLFEYFSETQRNKGNFPGRFSGRQFSNSRSEMNVSTLELGDSALYLCASSLAGRPRDEQFFGPGTRLTVL.

CDR3 bases: TGCGCCAGCAGTGAGGCCCAGCGGGGGGCCCGGGATACGCAGTATTTT. It translates to CASSEAQRGARDTQYF. The genes are TRBV10-2 and TRBJ2-3; 9 bases line up with TRBD2. The germline CDR1 and CDR2 sequences are WSHSY and SAAADI. V gave up 2 bases and J gave up 6 bases; unmatched junction bases: 9. CDR3 length: 16 residues.

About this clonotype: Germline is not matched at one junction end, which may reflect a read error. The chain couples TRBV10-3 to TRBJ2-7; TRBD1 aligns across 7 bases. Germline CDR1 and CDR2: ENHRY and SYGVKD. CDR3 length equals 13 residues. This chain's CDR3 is CAIGDRAAYEQYF. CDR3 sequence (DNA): TGTGCCATCGGTGACAGGGCAGCTTACGAGCAGTACTTC.

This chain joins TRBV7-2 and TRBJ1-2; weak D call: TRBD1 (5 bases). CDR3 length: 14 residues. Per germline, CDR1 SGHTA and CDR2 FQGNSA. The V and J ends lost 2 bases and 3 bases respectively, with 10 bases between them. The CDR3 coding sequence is TGTGCCAGCAGCTTACACGGGGCTGACTATGGCTACACCTTC. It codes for CASSLHGADYGYTF.

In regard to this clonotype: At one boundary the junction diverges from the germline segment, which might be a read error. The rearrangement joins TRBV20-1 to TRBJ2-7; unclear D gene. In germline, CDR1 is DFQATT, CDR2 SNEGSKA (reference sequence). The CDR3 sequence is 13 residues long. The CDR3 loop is CNANRPNSYEQYF. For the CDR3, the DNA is TGCAATGCTAATCGACCGAACTCCTACGAGCAGTACTTC.

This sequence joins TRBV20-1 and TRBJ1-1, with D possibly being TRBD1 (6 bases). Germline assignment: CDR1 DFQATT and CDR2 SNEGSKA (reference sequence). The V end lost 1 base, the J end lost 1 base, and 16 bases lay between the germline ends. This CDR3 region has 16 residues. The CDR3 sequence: CSARAPTQGPNTEAFF. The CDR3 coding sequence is TGCAGTGCTAGAGCCCCAACACAGGGCCCGAACACTGAAGCTTTCTTT.

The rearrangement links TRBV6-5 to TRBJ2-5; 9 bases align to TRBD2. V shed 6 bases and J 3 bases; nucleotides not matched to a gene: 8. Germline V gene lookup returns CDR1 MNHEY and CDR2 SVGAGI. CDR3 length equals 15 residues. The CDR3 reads CASSLAGMMEETQYF. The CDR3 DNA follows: TGTGCCAGCAGCCTAGCGGGGATGATGGAAGAGACCCAGTACTTC.

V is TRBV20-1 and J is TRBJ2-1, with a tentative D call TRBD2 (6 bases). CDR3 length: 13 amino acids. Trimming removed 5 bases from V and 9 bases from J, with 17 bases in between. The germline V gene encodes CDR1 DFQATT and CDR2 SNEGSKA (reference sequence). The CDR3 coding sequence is TGCAGTGCTCGACACCCCGGAGGGACTGAGCAGTTCTTC. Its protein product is CSARHPGGTEQFF.

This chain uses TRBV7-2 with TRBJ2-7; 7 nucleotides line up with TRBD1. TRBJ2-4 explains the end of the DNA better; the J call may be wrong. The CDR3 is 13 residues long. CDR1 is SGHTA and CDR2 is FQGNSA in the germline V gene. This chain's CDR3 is CASSYDRESIQYF. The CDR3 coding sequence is TGTGCCAGCAGTTATGACAGGGAGAGCATTCAGTACTTC.

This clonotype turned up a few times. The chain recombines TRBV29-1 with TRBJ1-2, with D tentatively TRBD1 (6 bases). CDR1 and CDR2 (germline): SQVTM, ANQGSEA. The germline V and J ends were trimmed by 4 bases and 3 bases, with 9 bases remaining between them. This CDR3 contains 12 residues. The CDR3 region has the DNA TGCAGCGTTGGGGGGCCGGACTATGGCTACACCTTC. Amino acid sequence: CSVGGPDYGYTF.

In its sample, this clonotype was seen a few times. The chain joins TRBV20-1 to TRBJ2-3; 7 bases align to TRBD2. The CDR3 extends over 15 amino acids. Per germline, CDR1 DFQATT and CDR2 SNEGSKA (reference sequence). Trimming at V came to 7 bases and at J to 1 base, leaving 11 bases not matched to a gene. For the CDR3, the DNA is TGCAGTGTCAAACACCCTAGCGGTGGCACAGATACGCAGTATTTT. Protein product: CSVKHPSGGTDTQYF.

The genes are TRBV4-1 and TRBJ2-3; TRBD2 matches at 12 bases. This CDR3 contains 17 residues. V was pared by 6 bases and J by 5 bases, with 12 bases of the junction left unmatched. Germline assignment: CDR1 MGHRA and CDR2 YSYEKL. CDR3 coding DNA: TGCGCCAGCAGACTTCGTCTAGCGGGAGGGCGGGGAGATACGCAGTATTTT. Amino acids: CASRLRLAGGRGDTQYF.

CDR3 region: CASSQRSDRGETQYF. CDR3 sequence (DNA): TGTGCCAGCAGCCAAAGGTCTGACAGGGGTGAGACCCAGTACTTC. The gene calls are TRBV3-1 and TRBJ2-5; TRBD1 aligns across 8 bases. Trimming at V came to 2 bases and at J to 5 bases, leaving 7 bases not matched to a gene. Germline V gene lookup returns CDR1 LGHDT and CDR2 YNNKEL (reference sequence). The CDR3 totals 15 residues.

CDR3 nucleotides: TGTGCCAGCAGCGTAGGAGCGGGAGAGGGGAAGACCCAGTACTTC. This gives the protein CASSVGAGEGKTQYF. This chain uses TRBV9 with TRBJ2-5; 8 bases map to TRBD2. The germline CDR1 and CDR2 sequences are SGDLS and YYNGEE. With 0 bases clipped from V and 6 bases from J, the junction kept 7 bases outside the gene matches. The CDR3 is 15 residues long.

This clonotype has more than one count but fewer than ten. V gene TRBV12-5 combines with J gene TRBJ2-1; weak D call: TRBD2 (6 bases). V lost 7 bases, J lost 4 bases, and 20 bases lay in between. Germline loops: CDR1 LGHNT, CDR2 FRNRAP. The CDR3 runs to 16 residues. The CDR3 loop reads CASARLGLASYNEQFF. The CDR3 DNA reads TGTGCTAGTGCCCGGCTCGGGCTAGCGAGTTACAATGAGCAGTTCTTC.

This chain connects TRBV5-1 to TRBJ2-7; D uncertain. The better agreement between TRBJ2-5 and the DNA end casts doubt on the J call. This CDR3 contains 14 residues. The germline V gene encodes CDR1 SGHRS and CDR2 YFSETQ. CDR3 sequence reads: CASRPVLLEETQYF. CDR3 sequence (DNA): TGCGCCAGCAGACCAGTCCTCCTCGAGGAGACCCAGTACTTC.

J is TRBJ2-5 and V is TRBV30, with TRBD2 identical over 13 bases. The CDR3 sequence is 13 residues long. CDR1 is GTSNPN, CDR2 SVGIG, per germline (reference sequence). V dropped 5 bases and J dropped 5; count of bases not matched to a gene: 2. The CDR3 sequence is CAWGLAGVETQYF. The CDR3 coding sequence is TGTGCCTGGGGACTAGCGGGAGTGGAGACCCAGTACTTC.

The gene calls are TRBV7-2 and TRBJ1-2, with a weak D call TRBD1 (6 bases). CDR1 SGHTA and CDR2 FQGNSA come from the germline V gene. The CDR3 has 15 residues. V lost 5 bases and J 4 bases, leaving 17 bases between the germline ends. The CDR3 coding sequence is TGTGCCAGCAGCCCTGAGGCCGGGACACCCTATGGCTACACCTTC. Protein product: CASSPEAGTPYGYTF.

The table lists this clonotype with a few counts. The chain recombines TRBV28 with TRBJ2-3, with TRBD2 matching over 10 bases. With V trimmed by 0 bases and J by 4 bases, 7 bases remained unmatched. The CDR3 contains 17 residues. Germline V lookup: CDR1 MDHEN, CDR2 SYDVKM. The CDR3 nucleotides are TGTGCCAGCAGTTTATGGCCGTCTAGCGGGAGTTCAGATACGCAGTATTTT. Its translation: CASSLWPSSGSSDTQYF.